Presented here are 9 T cell receptor beta chains from one specimen sequenced in a study of cytomegalovirus exposure and HLA in healthy donors. In the PCR, 60 Vbeta and 13 Jbeta primers were used. The data were produced by immunoSEQ multiplex PCR, yet TCRdb's version contains in-frame clones alone and is incomplete. The sample consists of fewer than 150,000 clones, 70% to 80% of them appearing once. Sequencing was done on a sample of PBMCs. These receptors came from a young man in good health and CMV-seronegative.

The chain employs TRBV9 and TRBJ1-2; maybe TRBD1 (5 bases). The CDR3 sequence is 14 residues long. Trimming took 2 bases from V and 8 from J, leaving 16 bases between them. Per germline, CDR1 SGDLS and CDR2 YYNGEE. CDR3 sequence (DNA): TGTGCCAGCAGCGTCCGGGGCGCGGGGGACGGCTACACCTTC. As protein: CASSVRGAGDGYTF.

V gene TRBV28 combines with J gene TRBJ2-7; 10 bases are shared with TRBD1. V lost 4 bases to trimming and J lost 1 base; unmatched junction nucleotides: 1. The CDR3 spans 14 residues. The germline V gene encodes CDR1 MDHEN and CDR2 SYDVKM. CDR3 DNA sequence: TGTGCCAGCAGTTGGGGACAGGGGTCCTACGAGCAGTACTTC. Residues: CASSWGQGSYEQYF.

The chain recombines TRBV30 with TRBJ2-5, with 14 bases fitting TRBD2. The J call is doubtful: the DNA matches TRBJ2-7 better. Germline V CDR1 and CDR2: GTSNPN, SVGIG (reference sequence). CDR3 length: 14 amino acids. Here the CDR3 DNA reads TGTGCCTGGAGGACTAGCGGGGGGGCCTACGAGCAGTACTTC. Residues: CAWRTSGGAYEQYF.

This sequence joins TRBV9 and TRBJ2-5, with TRBD2 as a possible D gene (5 bases). The germline CDR1 and CDR2 sequences are SGDLS and YYNGEE. There are 15 residues in the CDR3. The V gene lost 0 bases and the J gene lost 5 bases, with 14 bases spanning the gap. Here the CDR3 reads CASSVGNGVTETQYF. CDR3 nucleotides: TGTGCCAGCAGCGTAGGTAACGGGGTTACTGAGACCCAGTACTTC.

The gene calls are TRBV4-1 and TRBJ2-2; 7 positions match TRBD1. The length of the CDR3 is 17 residues. J gave up 5 bases and V 0 bases, and 9 bases lay outside the gene matches. Germline V gene lookup returns CDR1 MGHRA and CDR2 YSYEKL. The CDR3 is CASSQDPAGGSTGELFF. As DNA, the CDR3 is TGCGCCAGCAGCCAAGATCCGGCAGGGGGTTCGACCGGGGAGCTGTTTTTT.

The J gene is TRBJ2-7, the V gene TRBV27; 7 nucleotides align to TRBD2. The V gene end was trimmed by 3 bases and the J gene end by 5 bases; junction bases not matched to a gene: 7. In germline, CDR1 is MNHEY, CDR2 SMNVEV (reference sequence). There are 14 residues in the CDR3. The CDR3 DNA reads TGTGCCAGCAGTTTCCGGGCGGGAGTACACGAGCAGTACTTC. It yields the protein CASSFRAGVHEQYF.

This clone has only a few counts. This chain uses TRBV29-1 with TRBJ2-4, with 7 bases identical to TRBD1. The CDR3 is 14 amino acids. V lost 4 bases, J lost 2 bases, and 5 bases stayed unmatched. Germline V gives CDR1 SQVTM, CDR2 ANQGSEA. This CDR3 reads CSVGQGVTKNIQYF. In nucleotides, the CDR3 is TGCAGCGTTGGCCAGGGGGTGACCAAAAACATTCAGTACTTC.

The chain carries TRBV5-1 and TRBJ2-5, with D perhaps TRBD2 (5 bases). Looked up from germline, CDR1 is SGHRS and CDR2 is YFSETQ. The V end was cut by 7 bases, the J end by 5 bases, with 24 bases between. The CDR3 has 16 residues. The CDR3 protein is CASAKARGGGPETQYF. Here the CDR3 DNA reads TGCGCCAGCGCCAAGGCCCGTGGAGGTGGACCGGAGACCCAGTACTTC.

The chain carries TRBV5-1 and TRBJ1-2; 7 bases fit TRBD1. CDR1 and CDR2 from the germline V gene are SGHRS and YFSETQ. The CDR3 totals 14 residues. Trimming at V came to 2 bases and at J to 7 bases, leaving 8 bases not matched to a gene. Written as DNA, the CDR3 is TGCGCCAGCAGCTTTCAAACAGGGGTTAGTGGCTACACCTTC. Translation gives CASSFQTGVSGYTF.